Below are 17 T cell receptor beta chains sequenced from a single sample in a study of a mutant IDH1 vaccine in newly diagnosed glioma. Time point of the sample: week 35, safety follow-up. Every single dose of the vaccine, 300 ug of mutant IDH1 20-mer peptide, came with topical imiquimod. Sequenced by immunoSEQ multiplex PCR; TCRdb stores in-frame clones only, minus some. The data contain around 50,000 clones, approximately 79% of them singletons. No antigen has been identified for these receptors. Sequenced material: PBMCs, taken from a glioma patient whose treatment included an IDH1 peptide vaccine. These receptors were collected from a man aged 40-50 years with glioma.

V and J are TRBV10-1 and TRBJ2-7, with a weak D call TRBD2 (6 bases). The germline V and J ends were trimmed by 3 bases and 6 bases, with 12 bases remaining between them. The CDR3 totals 13 residues. The germline V gene encodes CDR1 WNHNN and CDR2 SYGVQD (reference sequence). The CDR3 sequence is CASSDSGRGEQYF. CDR3 nucleotide sequence: TGCGCCAGCAGTGATAGCGGCAGAGGCGAGCAGTACTTC.

V and J are TRBV27 and TRBJ2-3; D unclear. Germline loops: CDR1 MNHEY, CDR2 SMNVEV (reference sequence). The V end was cut by 3 bases, the J end by 2 bases, with 6 bases between. The CDR3 spans 13 residues. The CDR3 DNA follows: TGTGCCAGCAGTTTTAAGCCCACAGATACGCAGTATTTT. Protein sequence: CASSFKPTDTQYF.

This sequence joins TRBV10-3 and TRBJ1-2; TRBD1 is a possible D gene (5 bases). Trimming took off 3 bases at V and 3 bases at J, with 17 bases between the two ends. CDR1 and CDR2 (germline): ENHRY, SYGVKD. This CDR3 has 16 amino acids. CDR3 sequence: CAISEPGLQGDYGYTF. The CDR3 coding sequence is TGTGCCATCAGTGAACCGGGGCTCCAGGGTGACTATGGCTACACCTTC.

The chain has TRBV2 and TRBJ2-2, with a possible D match to TRBD1 (6 bases). V lost 7 bases and J lost 4, with 16 bases in between. The CDR3 covers 15 residues. CDR1 is SNHLY and CDR2 is FYNNEI in the germline V gene. CDR3 protein: CASTGTTGFTGELFF. The CDR3 nucleotides read TGTGCCAGCACTGGCACGACAGGATTCACCGGGGAGCTGTTTTTT.

Turning to this clone: Other DNA variants within this sample encode the same CDR3. The J gene is TRBJ2-2, the V gene TRBV5-1; 13 bases line up with TRBD2. V dropped 4 bases and J dropped 2; count of bases not matched to a gene: 2. CDR3 length: 16 residues. CDR1 and CDR2 from the germline V gene are SGHRS and YFSETQ. Here the CDR3 reads CASSLGLAGNTGELFF. CDR3 nucleotides: TGCGCCAGCAGCCTGGGACTAGCGGGAAACACCGGGGAGCTGTTTTTT.

This clone was recorded a few times. The rearrangement uses TRBV2 and TRBJ2-2; 9 nucleotides agree with TRBD1. Germline values: CDR1 SNHLY, CDR2 FYNNEI. CDR3 size: 15 residues. V lost 2 bases, J lost 8 bases, and 6 bases stayed unmatched. The DNA for the CDR3 is TGTGCCAGCAGTGAATTGGACAGGGGAGATGGGGAGCTGTTTTTT. Translation: CASSELDRGDGELFF. Using reference TRBV2 and TRBJ2-2 for the parts outside the CDR3, the full variable domain is EPEVTQTPSHQVTQMGQEVILRCVPISNHLYFYWYRQILGQKVEFLVSFYNNEISEKSEIFDDQFSVERPDGSNFTLKIRSTKLEDSAMYFCASSELDRGDGELFFGEGSRLTVL.

The chain couples TRBV15 to TRBJ1-6, with 7 positions matching TRBD1. There are 15 residues in the CDR3. V was pared by 2 bases and J by 7 bases, with 5 bases of the junction left unmatched. The germline gives CDR1 LNHNV, CDR2 YYDKDF (reference sequence). The CDR3 DNA is TGTGCCACCAGCAGACCCGACAGGGCCAATTCACCCCTCCACTTT. Amino acid sequence: CATSRPDRANSPLHF.

This clone came up once. The chain links TRBV11-3 to TRBJ2-7; 9 nucleotides agree with TRBD2. Germline V gene data show CDR1 as SGHNT and CDR2 as YENEEA. This CDR3 has 14 residues. With V trimmed by 5 bases and J by 1 base, 3 bases remained unmatched. The CDR3 protein is CASSPSGVSYEQYF. The CDR3 DNA sequence: TGTGCCAGCAGCCCTAGCGGGGTATCCTACGAGCAGTACTTC. The full variable domain, rest sourced from reference TRBV11-3 and TRBJ2-7, is EAGVVQSPRYKIIEKKQPVAFWCNPISGHNTLYWYLQNLGQGPELLIRYENEEAVDDSQLPKDRFSAERLKGVDSTLKIQPAELGDSAVYLCASSPSGVSYEQYFGPGTRLTVT.

The chain has TRBV19 and TRBJ1-2; 7 nucleotides match TRBD1. V was clipped by 4 bases and J by 4 bases; unmatched bases: 6. Germline V CDR1 and CDR2: LNHDA, SQIVND (reference sequence). The CDR3 is made up of 14 amino acids. CDR3 loop: CASSTNRGSYGYTF. Written as DNA, the CDR3 is TGTGCCAGTAGTACAAACAGGGGAAGCTATGGCTACACCTTC.

The CDR3 region has the DNA TGTGCCAGCAGTACCTCACCGGGGGTTGGCAATCAGCCCCAGCATTTT. As protein: CASSTSPGVGNQPQHF. The chain recombines TRBV6-6 with TRBJ1-5; a weak D match, TRBD1 (5 bases). Germline V CDR1 and CDR2: MNHNY, SVGAGI (reference sequence). Trimming took 5 bases from V and 2 from J, leaving 16 bases between them. The CDR3 extends over 16 amino acids.

V usage is TRBV4-2 and J usage is TRBJ1-1; D call uncertain. With 4 bases removed from V and 6 bases from J, the gap between germline ends came to 15 bases. Germline CDR1 and CDR2: LGHNA and YNFKEQ. The CDR3 consists of 14 residues. The CDR3 DNA sequence: TGTGCCAGCAGCCCCTCGTCGTCGGGCGCTGAAGCTTTCTTT. Protein: CASSPSSSGAEAFF.

The chain couples TRBV6-5 to TRBJ1-5; D is ambiguous. V dropped 6 bases and J dropped 5 bases, with 11 bases sitting between them. Germline lookup yields CDR1 MNHEY and CDR2 SVGAGI. The CDR3 contains 13 residues. The CDR3 DNA reads TGTGCCAGCAGCCTGTATCCAGATCAGCCCCAGCATTTT. Protein sequence: CASSLYPDQPQHF.

J is TRBJ2-6 and V is TRBV5-1, with D possibly TRBD2 on 6 matching bases. Deletions cut 4 bases from V and 4 bases from J, with 9 bases between. Germline lookup yields CDR1 SGHRS and CDR2 YFSETQ. The CDR3 is made up of 14 amino acids. The CDR3 loop is CASSPAGGANVLTF. The CDR3 nucleotides read TGCGCCAGCAGCCCGGCGGGGGGGGCCAACGTCCTGACTTTC.

The gene calls are TRBV29-1 and TRBJ1-4; the match to TRBD1 covers 7 bases. The V and J ends lost 4 bases and 5 bases, in that order; junction bases with no gene match: 4. The CDR3 is 13 amino acids. Germline values: CDR1 SQVTM, CDR2 ANQGSEA. The DNA of the CDR3 is TGCAGCGTTGGGGTACAGGGGAATGAAAAACTGTTTTTT. Translation gives CSVGVQGNEKLFF.

The rearrangement links TRBV6-5 to TRBJ2-7, with 9 nucleotides matching TRBD1. Germline V gene data show CDR1 as MNHEY and CDR2 as SVGAGI. CDR3 length: 14 residues. J gave up 5 bases and V 1 base, and 3 bases lay outside the gene matches. In DNA, the CDR3 is TGTGCCAGCAGTTACTACGGACAGGGGCACGAGCAGTACTTC. It encodes CASSYYGQGHEQYF.

V is TRBV19 and J is TRBJ1-6; maybe TRBD1 (5 bases). Germline V gene data show CDR1 as LNHDA and CDR2 as SQIVND (reference sequence). Trimming cost V 7 bases and J 9 bases, with 10 bases left between them. This CDR3 has 12 residues. CDR3 in amino acids: CASKAGSSPLHF. The CDR3 region has the DNA TGTGCCAGTAAAGCAGGGTCTTCACCCCTCCACTTT.

This clone turned up a few times. Other nucleotide sequences in the sample specify the same CDR3. The chain joins TRBV5-1 to TRBJ1-6; possibly TRBD1 for D (5 bases). CDR1 is SGHRS, CDR2 YFSETQ, per germline. V was pared by 0 bases and J by 7 bases, with 11 bases between. The CDR3 length is 15 residues. The DNA for the CDR3 is TGCGCCAGCAGCTTGGCGTGGGGGACGAATTCACCCCTCCACTTT. Its protein is CASSLAWGTNSPLHF.